This TCR beta chain was sequenced during a study of cytotoxic CD8 clonotypes in ibrutinib-treated CLL. Study context: Partial response occurred in approximately 25 patients and complete response in 2; at median approximately 71 months, around 15 remained remitted and approximately 12 progressed.

Germline assignment: CDR1 MDHEN and CDR2 SYDVKM. V lost 2 bases, J lost 4 bases, and 15 bases lay in between. The CDR3 is 16 amino acids. The table came from immunoSEQ multiplex PCR; TCRdb's copy has only in-frame clones and leaves some out. The table has some 130,000 clones, approximately 85% seen once. The specimen comprised PBMCs, sampled after 24 months of ibrutinib treatment. This chain connects TRBV28 to TRBJ2-1; D might be TRBD1 or TRBD2, each matching 5 bases. The clonotype was recovered from a human donor with chronic lymphocytic leukemia. CDR3 sequence reads: CASSLVPGAKYNEQFF. As DNA, the CDR3 is TGTGCCAGCAGTTTAGTTCCCGGGGCGAAATACAATGAGCAGTTCTTC.